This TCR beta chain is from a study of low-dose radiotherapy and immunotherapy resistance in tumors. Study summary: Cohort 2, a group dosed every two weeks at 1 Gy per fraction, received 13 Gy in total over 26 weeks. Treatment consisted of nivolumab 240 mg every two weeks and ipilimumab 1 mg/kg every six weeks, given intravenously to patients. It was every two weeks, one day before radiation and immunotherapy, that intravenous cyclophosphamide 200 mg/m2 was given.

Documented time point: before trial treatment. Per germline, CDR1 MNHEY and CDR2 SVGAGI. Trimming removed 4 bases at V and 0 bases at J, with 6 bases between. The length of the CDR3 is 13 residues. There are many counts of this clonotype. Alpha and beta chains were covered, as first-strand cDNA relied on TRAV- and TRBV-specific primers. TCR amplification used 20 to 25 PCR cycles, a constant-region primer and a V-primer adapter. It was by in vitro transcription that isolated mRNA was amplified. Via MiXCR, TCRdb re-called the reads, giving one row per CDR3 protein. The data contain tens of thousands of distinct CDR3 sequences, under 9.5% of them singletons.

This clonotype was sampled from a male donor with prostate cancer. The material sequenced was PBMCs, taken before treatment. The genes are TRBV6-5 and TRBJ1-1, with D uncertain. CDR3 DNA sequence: TGTGCCAGCAGTTTACCCATGAACACTGAAGCTTTCTTT. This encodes CASSLPMNTEAFF.